The rows below give T cell receptor beta chains drawn from one sample of a study of T cell responses to AZD1222 COVID-19 vaccine. Sequencing used immunoSEQ multiplex PCR; TCRdb keeps in-frame clones, though not all of them. This table holds tens of thousands of clones, about 87% found once. The starting material was peripheral blood, obtained on day 0 of AZD1222 vaccination. These receptors all come from an adult in good health. CDR3s include the opening cysteine and the closing phenylalanine or tryptophan. The D gene is left open where the match is weak. The size entry is marked missing in some rows and otherwise reads once, few, many or a size class.

J gene: TRBJ1-1; clone size: NA; V gene: TRBV30; D gene: NA; CDR3 DNA: TGTGCCTGGAGGAGGTCTATGGGCACTGAAGCTTTCTTT; CDR3 protein: CAWRRSMGTEAFF
J gene: TRBJ1-6; clone size: NA; V gene: TRBV7-2; D gene: NA; CDR3 DNA: TGTGCCAGCAGGAAGAGAGGTGATAATTCACCCCTCCACTTT; CDR3 protein: CASRKRGDNSPLHF
J gene: TRBJ1-1; clone size: once; V gene: TRBV19; D gene: TRBD1; CDR3 DNA: TGTGCCAGTAGCATAACCGGGACAGGGGTGACTGCTGAAGCTTTCTTT; CDR3 protein: CASSITGTGVTAEAFF
J gene: TRBJ2-1; clone size: NA; V gene: TRBV4-1; D gene: NA; CDR3 DNA: TGCGCCAGCAGCCAAGAAGGCTATAGTCCCCTGGGTAGTAATGAGCAGTTCTTC; CDR3 protein: CASSQEGYSPLGSNEQFF
J gene: TRBJ1-4; clone size: NA; V gene: TRBV4-1; D gene: NA; CDR3 DNA: TGCGCCAGCAGCCCCCAGGGTCTAGCTAATGAAAAACTGTTTTTT; CDR3 protein: CASSPQGLANEKLFF
J gene: TRBJ1-1; clone size: NA; V gene: TRBV14; D gene: NA; CDR3 DNA: TGTGCCAGCAGCCAAGCAGGGTTGTACGGGGCTTTCTTT; CDR3 protein: CASSQAGLYGAFF
J gene: TRBJ2-1; clone size: NA; V gene: TRBV7-3; D gene: TRBD1; CDR3 DNA: TGTGCCAGCAGCCTACTGGGACAGACAGACAATGAGCAGTTCTTC; CDR3 protein: CASSLLGQTDNEQFF
J gene: TRBJ2-7; clone size: NA; V gene: TRBV6-2/TRBV6-3; D gene: TRBD1; CDR3 DNA: TGTGCCAGCAGTTATGAGGGACAGAGATACGAGCAGTACTTC; CDR3 protein: CASSYEGQRYEQYF
J gene: TRBJ1-5; clone size: once; V gene: TRBV6-5; D gene: NA; CDR3 DNA: TGTGCCAGCAGGGGAGCGGGACCCCAGCATTTT; CDR3 protein: CASRGAGPQHF
J gene: TRBJ1-1; clone size: NA; V gene: TRBV29-1; D gene: TRBD1; CDR3 DNA: TGCAGCGCCGGGACAGGAGGGACTGAAGCTTTCTTT; CDR3 protein: CSAGTGGTEAFF
J gene: TRBJ1-2; clone size: few; V gene: TRBV6-4; D gene: NA; CDR3 DNA: TGTGCCAGCAGTGCAGGAAGGTCGGGAGGCGGCTACACCTTC; CDR3 protein: CASSAGRSGGGYTF
J gene: TRBJ1-3; clone size: NA; V gene: TRBV12-3/TRBV12-4; D gene: TRBD1; CDR3 DNA: TGTGCCAGCGGTCCGACAGGGGTATACACCATATATTTT; CDR3 protein: CASGPTGVYTIYF
J gene: TRBJ2-5; clone size: NA; V gene: TRBV9; D gene: TRBD1; CDR3 DNA: TGTGCCAGCAGCGTAGAGGGGGCCCCGGGACAGGGATTAGAGACCCAGTACTTC; CDR3 protein: CASSVEGAPGQGLETQYF
J gene: TRBJ1-4; clone size: NA; V gene: TRBV27; D gene: NA; CDR3 DNA: TGTGCCAGCAGTAAAAGGACGGGTGAAAAACTGTTTTTT; CDR3 protein: CASSKRTGEKLFF
J gene: TRBJ1-2; clone size: NA; V gene: TRBV21-1; D gene: NA; CDR3 DNA: TGTGCCAGCAGCATCCACAGGAAGGGGCCGTGCTATGGCTACACCTTC; CDR3 protein: CASSIHRKGPCYGYTF
J gene: TRBJ1-2; clone size: once; V gene: TRBV11-2; D gene: NA; CDR3 DNA: TGTGCCAGCAGCTCCCAGTGGGGGCCTAACTATGGCTACACCTTC; CDR3 protein: CASSSQWGPNYGYTF
J gene: TRBJ1-5; clone size: NA; V gene: TRBV2; D gene: NA; CDR3 DNA: TGTGCCACCCTAGGGGGTCCCGGGCAGCCCCAGCATTTT; CDR3 protein: CATLGGPGQPQHF
J gene: TRBJ1-2; clone size: NA; V gene: TRBV27; D gene: NA; CDR3 DNA: TGTGCCAGCAGGCCCCTCGGGGCTGGCTACACCTTC; CDR3 protein: CASRPLGAGYTF
J gene: TRBJ2-7; clone size: NA; V gene: TRBV4-2; D gene: TRBD1; CDR3 DNA: TGTGCCAGCAGCCAGCTTGCAGGGGGCTACGAGCAGTACTTC; CDR3 protein: CASSQLAGGYEQYF
J gene: TRBJ1-2; clone size: NA; V gene: TRBV5-1; D gene: NA; CDR3 DNA: TGCGCCAGCAGCCCGGGGGTCATGGCCATCGGCTACACCTTC; CDR3 protein: CASSPGVMAIGYTF
J gene: TRBJ2-6; clone size: NA; V gene: TRBV19; D gene: NA; CDR3 DNA: TGTGCCAGTAGTCACACCGGGGGTGGGGCCAACGTCCTGACTTTC; CDR3 protein: CASSHTGGGANVLTF
J gene: TRBJ2-1; clone size: NA; V gene: TRBV12-3/TRBV12-4; D gene: NA; CDR3 DNA: TGTGCCAGCAGTTTTCGGGACAATGAGCAGTTCTTC; CDR3 protein: CASSFRDNEQFF
J gene: TRBJ1-6; clone size: NA; V gene: TRBV30; D gene: NA; CDR3 DNA: TGTGCCTGGACCCGGGACAAAGGATCACCCCTCCACTTT; CDR3 protein: CAWTRDKGSPLHF
J gene: TRBJ2-3; clone size: once; V gene: TRBV11-3; D gene: NA; CDR3 DNA: TGTGCCAGCAGCTTAGCCAAGGGGGTCAGAAGCACAGATACGCAGTATTTT; CDR3 protein: CASSLAKGVRSTDTQYF
J gene: TRBJ1-6; clone size: once; V gene: TRBV7-9; D gene: NA; CDR3 DNA: TGTGCCAGCAGCCTCGGTAATTCACCCCTCCACTTT; CDR3 protein: CASSLGNSPLHF
J gene: TRBJ1-2; clone size: NA; V gene: TRBV19; D gene: TRBD1; CDR3 DNA: TGTGCCAGTGGGCAGACAGGGAACTATGGCTACACCTTC; CDR3 protein: CASGQTGNYGYTF
J gene: TRBJ1-2; clone size: NA; V gene: TRBV10-2; D gene: TRBD1; CDR3 DNA: TGCGCCAGCAGAACGACAGGGCGTTGGGTGGGCTATGGCTACACCTTC; CDR3 protein: CASRTTGRWVGYGYTF
J gene: TRBJ2-7; clone size: NA; V gene: TRBV6-5; D gene: NA; CDR3 DNA: TGTGCCAGCAGTTACTCCTCCGGAGGCACGAGGGAGCAGTACTTC; CDR3 protein: CASSYSSGGTREQYF
J gene: TRBJ2-2; clone size: NA; V gene: TRBV7-3; D gene: TRBD2; CDR3 DNA: TGTGCCACGGGGAGGGGCGCGAACACCGGGGAGCTGTTTTTT; CDR3 protein: CATGRGANTGELFF
J gene: TRBJ1-5; clone size: NA; V gene: TRBV4-2; D gene: NA; CDR3 DNA: TGTGCCAGCAGCCCAGGTTGGGGTGATAGCAATCAGCCCCAGCATTTT; CDR3 protein: CASSPGWGDSNQPQHF
J gene: TRBJ2-2; clone size: NA; V gene: TRBV4-1; D gene: NA; CDR3 DNA: TGCGCCAGCAGCCAAGTTTTCGTGACTGGGGGTGGCGGGGAGCTGTTTTTT; CDR3 protein: CASSQVFVTGGGGELFF
J gene: TRBJ1-1; clone size: NA; V gene: TRBV3-1/TRBV3-2; D gene: NA; CDR3 DNA: TGTGCCAGCAGCCAAGAAGGGATACTGACAGGTACGTGGGCTGAAGCTTTCTTT; CDR3 protein: CASSQEGILTGTWAEAFF
J gene: TRBJ1-4; clone size: once; V gene: TRBV7-2; D gene: NA; CDR3 DNA: TGTGCCAGCAGCAGCCAGGGGCCTGCAACTAATGAAAAACTGTTTTTT; CDR3 protein: CASSSQGPATNEKLFF
J gene: TRBJ2-7; clone size: NA; V gene: TRBV4-2; D gene: NA; CDR3 DNA: TGTGCCAGCAGCCCTCCGGCGGCCTCCTACGAGCAGTACTTC; CDR3 protein: CASSPPAASYEQYF
J gene: TRBJ2-7; clone size: NA; V gene: TRBV7-9; D gene: NA; CDR3 DNA: TGTGCCAGCAGCTTTCAGAGCTACGAGCAGTACTTC; CDR3 protein: CASSFQSYEQYF
J gene: TRBJ1-5; clone size: NA; V gene: TRBV6-2/TRBV6-3; D gene: TRBD1; CDR3 DNA: TGTGCCAGCAGTTCTCGGACAGGGGATCAGCCCCAGCATTTT; CDR3 protein: CASSSRTGDQPQHF
J gene: TRBJ1-1; clone size: NA; V gene: TRBV30; D gene: NA; CDR3 DNA: TGTGCCTGGAGTTTTTGGGGCGCGGGCACTGAAGCTTTCTTT; CDR3 protein: CAWSFWGAGTEAFF
J gene: TRBJ2-1; clone size: once; V gene: TRBV4-1; D gene: NA; CDR3 DNA: TGCGCCAGCAGCCAAGGGAGCTCCTACAATGAGCAGTTCTTC; CDR3 protein: CASSQGSSYNEQFF
J gene: TRBJ1-2; clone size: NA; V gene: TRBV30; D gene: NA; CDR3 DNA: TGTGCCTGGAGTGTACTGGCTGATGGCTACACCTTC; CDR3 protein: CAWSVLADGYTF